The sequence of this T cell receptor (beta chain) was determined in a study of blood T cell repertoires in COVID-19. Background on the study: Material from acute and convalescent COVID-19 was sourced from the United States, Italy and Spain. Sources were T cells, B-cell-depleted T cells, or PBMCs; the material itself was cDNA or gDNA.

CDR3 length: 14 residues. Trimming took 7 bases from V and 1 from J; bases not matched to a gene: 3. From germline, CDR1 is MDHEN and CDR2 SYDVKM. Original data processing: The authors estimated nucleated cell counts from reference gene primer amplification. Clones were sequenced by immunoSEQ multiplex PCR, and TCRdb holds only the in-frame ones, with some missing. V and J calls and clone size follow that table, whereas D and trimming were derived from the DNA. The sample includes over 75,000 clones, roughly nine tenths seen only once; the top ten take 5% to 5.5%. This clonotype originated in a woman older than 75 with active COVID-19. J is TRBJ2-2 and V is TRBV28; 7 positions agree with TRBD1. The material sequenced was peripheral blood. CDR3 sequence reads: CASTDRMNTGELFF. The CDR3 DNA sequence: TGTGCCAGCACGGACAGGATGAACACCGGGGAGCTGTTTTTT.